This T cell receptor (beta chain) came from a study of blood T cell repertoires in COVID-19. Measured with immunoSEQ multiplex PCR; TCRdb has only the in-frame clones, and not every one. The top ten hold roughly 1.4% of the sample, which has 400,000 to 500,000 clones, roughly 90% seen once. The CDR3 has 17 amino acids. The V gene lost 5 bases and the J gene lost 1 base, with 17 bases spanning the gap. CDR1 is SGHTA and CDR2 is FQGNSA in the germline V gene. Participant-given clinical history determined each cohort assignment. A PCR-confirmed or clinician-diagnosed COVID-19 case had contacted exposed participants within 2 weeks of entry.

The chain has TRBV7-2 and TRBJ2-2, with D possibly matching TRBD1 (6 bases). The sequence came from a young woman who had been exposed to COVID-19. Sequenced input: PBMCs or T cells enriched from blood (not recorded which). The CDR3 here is CASSALRWDMNTGELFF. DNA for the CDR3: TGTGCCAGCAGCGCACTGAGATGGGACATGAACACCGGGGAGCTGTTTTTT.